This is a list of T cell receptor beta chains from one sample in a study of patients and donors after allogeneic stem cell transplantation. TCRdb re-called the RT-PCR reads with MiXCR, one entry per CDR3 protein. The table shows about 200,000 distinct CDR3 sequences, with about 38% occurring only once. The sample comprised blood, either unsorted or a sorted T cell fraction (not recorded which). The receptors were gathered from a human donor who was either an allogeneic HSCT recipient or a stem cell or donor lymphocyte infusion donor (not recorded which). It is not recorded whose cells these are; they may come from a transplant donor. The CDR3 runs from the conserved cysteine through the conserved F or W. A D gene is named only where the DNA matches it firmly. Clone size is not always given. Where it is, it says once, few, many or a class for expanded clones.

clone_size d_call j_call v_call cdr3_nt cdr3_aa
NA TRBD1 TRBJ2-1 TRBV4-3 TGCGCCAGCAGCCAAGAGGGGACAGGGACCCCGCAGCAGTTCTTC CASSQEGTGTPQQFF
NA NA TRBJ1-2 TRBV30 TGTGCCTGGAGGAGTCTAGGGCGCTATGGCTACACCTTC CAWRSLGRYGYTF
NA NA TRBJ2-1 TRBV28 TGTGCCAGCAGTTTCCCAGGGTACAATGAGCAGTTCTTC CASSFPGYNEQFF
NA NA TRBJ1-3 TRBV20-1 TGCAGTGCTAGAGATTTTAGGGGACCTAGAAACACCATATATTTT CSARDFRGPRNTIYF
few TRBD1 TRBJ1-6 TRBV12-3/TRBV12-4 TGTGCCAGCAGTAAGCCGCAGGGGGCTAATTCACCCCTCCACTTT CASSKPQGANSPLHF
NA TRBD1 TRBJ2-7 TRBV24-1 TGTGCCACCAGTACCTCCGGGACAGGGGGCTTATACGAGCAGTACTTC CATSTSGTGGLYEQYF
NA TRBD2 TRBJ2-3 TRBV7-2 TGTGCCAGCAGCCCCTTCTGGCTTAGCGGGGGGACAGATACGCAGTATTTT CASSPFWLSGGTDTQYF
NA TRBD1 TRBJ1-5 TRBV20-1 TGCAGTGCTAGTCCCCGGACAGGGGGCAATCAGCCCCAGCATTTT CSASPRTGGNQPQHF
few NA TRBJ1-1 TRBV21-1 TGTGCCAGCACCCTCAGAGGGGGCCTGAACACTGAAGCTTTCTTT CASTLRGGLNTEAFF
NA NA TRBJ1-4 TRBV5-5 TGTGCCAGCAGCTTGCAGGGTTGGCCTAATGAAAAACTGTTTTTT CASSLQGWPNEKLFF
few NA TRBJ1-2 TRBV28 TGTGCCAGCAGTTTTCAGGGTCGAGGAAACTATGGCTACACCTTC CASSFQGRGNYGYTF
NA NA TRBJ1-6 TRBV11-2 TGTGCCAGCAGCATTCCGGCGGGACAACTTTTGGGGGATTCACCCCTCCACTTT CASSIPAGQLLGDSPLHF
few NA TRBJ1-2 TRBV20-1 TGCAGTGCTAGAGCTGGGAACCTTTATGGCTACACCTTC CSARAGNLYGYTF
NA NA TRBJ1-2 TRBV28 TGTGCCAGCATGCCGGGAAACTATGGCTACACCTTC CASMPGNYGYTF
few NA TRBJ1-5 TRBV20-1 TGCAGTGCTGCCAGTGGACAATATAGCAATCAGCCCCAGCATTTT CSAASGQYSNQPQHF
few NA TRBJ1-2 TRBV12-3/TRBV12-4 TGTGCCAGCAGTTTAGCGCGCAGGGCTAACTATGGCTACACCTTC CASSLARRANYGYTF
NA NA TRBJ1-1 TRBV3-1 TGTGCCAGCAGCCAAGATTTCCGTGGACGGAACACTGAAGCTTTCTTT CASSQDFRGRNTEAFF
many NA TRBJ1-1 TRBV3-1 TGTGCCAGCAGCCAAGGTGCACTCCGGGTCTTT CASSQGALRVF
few TRBD1 TRBJ1-1 TRBV20-1 TGCAGTGCTAGAGCGCTGAACAGGGGGAACACTGAAGCTTTCTTT CSARALNRGNTEAFF
few TRBD1 TRBJ1-2 TRBV20-1 TGCAGTGCTAGGACAGGGGAACTTAACTATGGCTACACCTTC CSARTGELNYGYTF
NA TRBD2 TRBJ2-1 TRBV20-1 TGCAGTGCTACCCTAGGACTAGCGGGGGGTAATGAGCAGTTCTTC CSATLGLAGGNEQFF
NA TRBD1 TRBJ1-6 TRBV12-3/TRBV12-4 TGTGCCAGCAGTGAAACAGGGGGTTTGGGTTCACCCCTCCACTTT CASSETGGLGSPLHF
NA NA TRBJ2-1 TRBV27 TGTGCCAGCAGTCCAAGGTACAATGAGCAGTTCTTC CASSPRYNEQFF